One T cell receptor beta chain is described in this entry. This clone was detected once. Its antigen remains unidentified. No clone much larger than this one lies a single base away; base qualities are absent. Cut back by 2 bases and 3 bases, the V and J ends lie 2 bases apart. Per the germline V gene (reference sequence), SEHNR is the CDR1 and FQNEAQ is the CDR2. The cysteine opens and the phenylalanine closes a CDR3 of 12 amino acids. Of all the DNA, just the CDR3 is kept, 36 bases in frame from base 1. Patients with autoimmune disease history or receiving systemic immunosuppression were excluded from the trial. Peripheral blood for TCR sequencing was drawn from every dose cohort at baseline, at cycle 4 day 1 and at cycle 7 day 1. The samples were drawn from a first-in-human, open-label, multicenter phase I dose-escalation trial of ivuxolimab. Adults with locally advanced or metastatic melanoma, renal cell carcinoma, hepatocellular carcinoma or head and neck squamous cell carcinoma were enrolled in the trial. Before TCR sequencing, CD4+ T cells and CD8+ T cells were sorted from peripheral blood as separate populations.

Genomic DNA was isolated from the sorted cells so that the TCRbeta CDR3 region could be sequenced. The immunoSEQ Assay was used to sequence the TCRbeta CDR3 regions. TCRdb retrieved this table from immuneACCESS and kept in-frame rearrangements only. Not all clones are present; in checked studies, unresolved V genes account for under half, and no reason is known for the remainder. This sample holds 65,000 to 80,000 clones; around nine tenths were observed only once. Clones ranked in the top ten supply under 0.8% of the sample. The data are from a study of OX40 agonist ivuxolimab in advanced cancers. As for the study more broadly: The costimulatory receptor OX40 (CD134) was targeted by ivuxolimab, a fully human IgG2 agonistic monoclonal antibody. Intravenous ivuxolimab was administered to patients every 2 weeks at six dose levels: 0.01, 0.1, 0.3, 1.5, 3 and 10 mg/kg. Among the roughly 50 dose-escalation patients, around 20 had hepatocellular carcinoma, about 15 melanoma, 9 renal cell carcinoma and 9 head and neck cancer. In the dose-escalation cohort, 82.7% of patients were male, and the mean age was about 55 years, with a range of about 23 to 80. Patients were allowed to have had prior anti-PD-1, anti-PD-L1 or anti-CTLA-4 therapy, and 30% to 40% of the dose-escalation patients had been treated with checkpoint inhibitors. Three dose-escalation patients achieved partial responses, one with hepatocellular carcinoma and two with cutaneous melanoma. Peripheral TCRbeta sequencing was intended to test whether TCR sequence diversity was altered and clonal T-cell expansion was caused by ivuxolimab. The paper covers the monotherapy dose-escalation part of the phase I ivuxolimab trial, which included N ≈ 57 patients.

Here is what the overall study found, with its caveats: Antigen specificity was not determined for the clonally expanded peripheral T cells. On average, CD8+ T cells showed more expanded clones than CD4+ T cells after ivuxolimab. Low levels of normalized T-cell clonal expansion were also shown by some nonresponding patients. Partial responders in the 0.1-3.0 mg/kg groups had among the lowest normalized peripheral clonal expansion, especially among CD8+ T cells. Clonal expansion of both CD4+ and CD8+ blood T cells was observed from baseline to week 6 at doses 0.1 to 3.0 mg/kg.

The V and J segments used are TRBV7-9 and TRBJ1-5, with the D gene uncertain. This clonotype originated in an adult with an advanced solid tumor such as melanoma, head and neck, liver or kidney cancer. The source material was CD4+ or CD8+ T cells sorted from blood, sampled in a trial of the OX40 agonist ivuxolimab. This receptor has the CDR3 CASSLNNQPQHF. The base sequence is TGTGCCAGCAGCTTAAACAATCAGCCCCAGCATTTT.